This T cell receptor beta chain was documented in a study of OX40 agonist ivuxolimab in advanced cancers. General notes on the study: Ivuxolimab was an agonistic, fully human IgG2 monoclonal antibody directed against OX40 (CD134), a costimulatory receptor. Intravenous ivuxolimab was administered to patients every 2 weeks at six dose levels: 0.01, 0.1, 0.3, 1.5, 3 and 10 mg/kg. Among the roughly 52 dose-escalation patients, approximately 20 had hepatocellular carcinoma, roughly 15 melanoma, 9 renal cell carcinoma and 9 head and neck cancer. A male proportion of roughly 80% and a mean age of about 60 years, ranging from roughly 20 to 80, were recorded for the dose-escalation cohort. Prior anti-PD-1, anti-PD-L1 or anti-CTLA-4 therapy was permitted, and 40% to 50% of dose-escalation patients had received checkpoint inhibitors. Partial responses occurred in three dose-escalation patients, of whom one had hepatocellular carcinoma and two had cutaneous melanoma. Peripheral TCRbeta sequencing was intended to test whether TCR sequence diversity was altered and clonal T-cell expansion was caused by ivuxolimab. The monotherapy dose-escalation portion (N of about 50 patients) of the phase I ivuxolimab trial is reported in the paper.

From the cysteine through the phenylalanine, the CDR3 covers 15 amino acids. The CDR3 DNA has 45 bases and is translated from base 1. V trim: 3 bases; J trim: 5 bases; unmatched bases: 4. CDR1 SGDLS and CDR2 YYNGEE were looked up in the germline V gene. Genomic DNA was isolated from the sorted cells so that the TCRbeta CDR3 region could be sequenced. The immunoSEQ Assay was used to sequence the TCRbeta CDR3 regions. TCRdb took over this immuneACCESS table, retaining in-frame rearrangements with V and J assigned. Such tables are incomplete; in checked studies, under half of the missing clones stem from an unresolved V gene, and the remainder is unexplained. The table for this sample lists about 81,000 clones; more than 85% of them were counted only once. Of the sample, 14% falls within the top ten clones. Patients with autoimmune disease history or receiving systemic immunosuppression were excluded from the trial. Peripheral blood for TCR sequencing was collected from all dose cohorts at baseline, on cycle 4 day 1, and on cycle 7 day 1. Samples came from an open-label, multicenter, first-in-human phase I dose-escalation trial of ivuxolimab. Adults with locally advanced or metastatic melanoma, renal cell, hepatocellular, or head and neck squamous cell carcinoma were enrolled in the trial. CD4+ and CD8+ T cells were sorted separately from peripheral blood before TCR sequencing.

Points on this clone: The target of this receptor is not known. Per-base quality was not reported, and no clone a single base away is much larger than it.

Study-wide findings and limitations: Low levels of normalized T-cell clonal expansion were also seen in some nonresponding patients. After ivuxolimab, expanded clones were on average more numerous among CD8+ T cells than among CD4+ T cells. In the 0.1-3.0 mg/kg groups, partial responders were among the patients with the lowest normalized peripheral clonal expansion, particularly in CD8+ T cells. Which antigens the clonally expanded peripheral T cells were specific for was not determined. At doses from 0.1 to 3.0 mg/kg, clonal expansion was seen in both CD4+ and CD8+ blood T cells between baseline and week 6.

Recombination linked TRBV9 to TRBJ2-2; TRBD2 fits 10 bases in the junction. The sequence derives from an adult with an advanced solid tumor such as melanoma, head and neck, liver or kidney cancer. The sample here was CD4+ or CD8+ T cells sorted from blood, taken in a trial of the OX40 agonist ivuxolimab. The DNA sequence is given as TGTGCCAGCAGCGGGGTAGCGGGGGGAACCGGGGAGCTGTTTTTT. Its protein reads: CASSGVAGGTGELFF.